Below are 14 T cell receptor beta chains sequenced from a single sample in a study of blood T cell repertoires in COVID-19 (dated by TCRdb to the early 2020s). Library construction relied on the immunoSEQ multiplex PCR assay. As stored in TCRdb, this immuneACCESS dataset retains in-frame rearrangements with V and J assigned. A fraction of the clones does not appear; measured against another copy, unresolved V genes explain less than half of the discrepancy, and the remainder lacks a known reason. Within this sample are roughly 250,000 clones, with approximately 85% of them counted one time only. The top ten clones comprise under 15% of the sample. The specimen sequenced was peripheral blood. These receptors were collected from a woman in her sixties with active or convalescent COVID-19.

V is TRBV27 and J is TRBJ2-7; D not certain. The CDR3 contains 13 residues. CDR1 is MNHEY, CDR2 SMNVEV, per germline (reference sequence). V dropped 4 bases and J dropped 1 base, with 8 bases sitting between them. CDR3 sequence (DNA): TGTGCCAGCAGTTCCGCGGATTCCTACGAGCAGTACTTC. It translates to CASSSADSYEQYF.

The V call is TRBV7-3, the J call TRBJ2-1, with TRBD2 matching 12 bases. This CDR3 region has 17 residues. Germline assignment: CDR1 SGHTA and CDR2 FQGTGA. Germline trimming cut 5 bases from V and 0 bases from J; bases unmatched to any gene: 5. The CDR3 is CASSPGTSGPSYNEQFF. The CDR3 bases are TGTGCCAGCAGCCCTGGGACTAGCGGGCCCTCCTACAATGAGCAGTTCTTC.

This chain uses TRBV5-1 with TRBJ1-2; D gene uncertain. The germline gives CDR1 SGHRS, CDR2 YFSETQ. The CDR3 totals 13 residues. Trimming stripped 4 bases from V and 4 bases from J, with 11 bases between. The CDR3 DNA follows: TGCGCCAGCAGCCCTGAGACGGGCTATGGCTACACCTTC. Its translation: CASSPETGYGYTF.

This chain links TRBV21-1 with TRBJ2-7; the listed D gene, TRBD2, was not tested against the DNA. TRBV21-1 is designated a pseudogene. This CDR3 is built from 16 residues. As DNA, the CDR3 is TGTGCCAGCAGCAAAACGAAGCGGGGGGCAAGCGGCGAGCAGTACTTC. Its translation: CASSKTKRGASGEQYF.

The chain joins TRBV7-6 to TRBJ2-5, with 7 nucleotides matching TRBD1. CDR1 and CDR2 from the germline V gene are SGHVS and FNYEAQ. This CDR3 has 14 amino acids. The V segment lost 0 bases and the J segment 4 bases; nucleotides outside the gene matches: 2. This chain's CDR3 is CASSLATGAETQYF. The CDR3 bases are TGTGCCAGCAGCTTAGCCACAGGGGCAGAGACCCAGTACTTC.

The chain couples TRBV7-9 to TRBJ1-2; TRBD1 matches 11 bases. CDR3 length: 16 residues. Germline V gives CDR1 SEHNR, CDR2 FQNEAQ (reference sequence). V lost 3 bases, J lost 4 bases, and 7 bases stayed unmatched. The CDR3 is CASSFGTGGRGYGYTF. As DNA, the CDR3 is TGTGCCAGCAGCTTCGGGACAGGGGGTCGGGGCTATGGCTACACCTTC.

The V and J genes are TRBV11-2 and TRBJ2-4; unclear D gene. The V end was cut by 6 bases, the J end by 0 bases, with 3 bases between. This CDR3 region has 12 residues. CDR1 is SGHAT, CDR2 FQNNGV, per germline. The CDR3 nucleotides are TGTGCCAGCAGTCTAGCCAAAAACATTCAGTACTTC. It translates to CASSLAKNIQYF.

This chain links TRBV21-1 with TRBJ1-5; the D call TRBD1 from the table was never checked on the DNA. TRBV21-1 has pseudogene status. CDR3 length equals 19 residues. The CDR3 spells CASSPRTGAVKFSNQPQHF. CDR3 sequence (DNA): TGTGCCAGCAGCCCGCGGACAGGGGCGGTGAAATTTAGCAATCAGCCCCAGCATTTT.

Only a few counts were recorded for this clone. The CDR3 loop reads CASSYVTEDTQYF. As DNA, the CDR3 is TGTGCCAGCAGCTACGTAACGGAGGATACGCAGTATTTT. J is TRBJ2-3 and V is TRBV7-2; no firm D call. The CDR3 covers 13 residues. The V gene lost 4 bases and the J gene lost 6 bases, with 11 bases spanning the gap. Germline V gene sequence: CDR1 SGHTA, CDR2 FQGNSA.

This clone was observed a single time. The rearrangement links TRBV9 to TRBJ1-2; 7 nucleotides agree with TRBD1. This CDR3 contains 13 residues. CDR1 is SGDLS, CDR2 YYNGEE, per germline. J was trimmed by 5 bases and V by 4 bases; bases with no gene match: 5. The CDR3: CASSTGTVYGYTF. CDR3 in DNA: TGTGCCAGCAGCACAGGGACAGTATATGGCTACACCTTC.

The V call is TRBV27, the J call TRBJ2-1; D possibly corresponds to TRBD1 (6 bases). Germline values: CDR1 MNHEY, CDR2 SMNVEV (reference sequence). V shed 8 bases and J shed 0 bases, with 23 bases lying between them. The CDR3 is 18 residues long. The chain's CDR3 is CASSPGDLGLSSYNEQFF. For the CDR3, the DNA is TGTGCCAGCTCCCCAGGGGATCTGGGCCTCTCCTCCTACAATGAGCAGTTCTTC.

This clone appeared a few times. The chain carries TRBV30 and TRBJ2-1; 7 positions match TRBD2. V was pared by 0 bases and J by 11 bases, with 13 bases of the junction left unmatched. Germline assignment: CDR1 GTSNPN and CDR2 SVGIG (reference sequence). The CDR3 is 15 amino acids. The CDR3 nucleotides read TGTGCCTGGAGTGTACCGCGACCCGCCGGGGGGAAGCAGTTCTTC. This gives the protein CAWSVPRPAGGKQFF.

The chain has TRBV30 and TRBJ2-7; 7 bases are shared with TRBD1. V lost 2 bases to trimming and J lost 3 bases; unmatched junction nucleotides: 10. Germline V CDR1 and CDR2: GTSNPN, SVGIG (reference sequence). The CDR3 length is 15 residues. The CDR3 region has the DNA TGTGCCTGGAGTCGACAACAGGGGTCGGGCTACGAGCAGTACTTC. Translation gives CAWSRQQGSGYEQYF.

This chain links TRBV7-9 with TRBJ2-5; 8 positions agree with TRBD1. The CDR3 length is 14 residues. Germline V gene sequence: CDR1 SEHNR, CDR2 FQNEAQ (reference sequence). Trimming removed 5 bases from V and 1 base from J; junction bases left unmatched: 3. CDR3 sequence reads: CASSPQGAQETQYF. In nucleotides, the CDR3 is TGTGCCAGCAGCCCCCAGGGGGCCCAAGAGACCCAGTACTTC.